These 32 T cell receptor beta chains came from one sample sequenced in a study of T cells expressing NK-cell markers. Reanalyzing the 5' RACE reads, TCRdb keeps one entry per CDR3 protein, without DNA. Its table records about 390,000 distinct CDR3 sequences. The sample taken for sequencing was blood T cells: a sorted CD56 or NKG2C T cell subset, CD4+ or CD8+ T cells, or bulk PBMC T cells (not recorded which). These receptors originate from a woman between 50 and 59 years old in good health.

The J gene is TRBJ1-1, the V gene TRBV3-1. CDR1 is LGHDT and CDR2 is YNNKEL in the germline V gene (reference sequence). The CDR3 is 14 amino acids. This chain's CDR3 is CASSQDPRSTEAFF.

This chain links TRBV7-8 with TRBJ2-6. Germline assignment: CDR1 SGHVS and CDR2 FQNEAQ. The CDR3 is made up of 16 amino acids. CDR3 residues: CASSLAEGSGANVLTF. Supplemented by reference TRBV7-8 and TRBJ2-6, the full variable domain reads GAGVSQSPRYKVAKRGQDVALRCDPISGHVSLFWYQQALGQGPEFLTYFQNEAQLDKSGLPSDRFFAERPEGSVSTLKIQRTQQEDSAVYLCASSLAEGSGANVLTFGAGSRLTVL.

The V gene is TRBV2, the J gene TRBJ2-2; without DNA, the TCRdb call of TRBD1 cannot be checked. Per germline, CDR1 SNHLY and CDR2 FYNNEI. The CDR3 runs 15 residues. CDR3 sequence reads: CASRAGTGALGELFF.

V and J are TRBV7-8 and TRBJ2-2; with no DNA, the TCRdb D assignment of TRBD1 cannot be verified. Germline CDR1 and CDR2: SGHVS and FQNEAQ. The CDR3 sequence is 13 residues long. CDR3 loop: CASSQEGAGELFF.

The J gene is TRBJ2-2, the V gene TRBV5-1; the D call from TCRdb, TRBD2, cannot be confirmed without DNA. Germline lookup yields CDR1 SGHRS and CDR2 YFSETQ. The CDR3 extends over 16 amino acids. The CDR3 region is CASSLLAAFGTGELFF.

The CDR3 region is CASSLSAAQGRYTF. The chain carries TRBV27 and TRBJ1-2. This CDR3 spans 14 amino acids. From germline, CDR1 is MNHEY and CDR2 SMNVEV (reference sequence).

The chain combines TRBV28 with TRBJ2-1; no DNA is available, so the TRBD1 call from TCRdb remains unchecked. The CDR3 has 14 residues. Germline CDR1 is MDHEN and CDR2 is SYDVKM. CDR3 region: CASSLYGGDNEQFF.

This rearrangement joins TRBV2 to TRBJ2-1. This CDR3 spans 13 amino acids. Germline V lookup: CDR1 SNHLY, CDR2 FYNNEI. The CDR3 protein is CASSGGPIGEQFF.

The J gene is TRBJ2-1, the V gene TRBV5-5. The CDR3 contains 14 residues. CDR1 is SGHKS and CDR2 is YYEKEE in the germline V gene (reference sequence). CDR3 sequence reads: CASSLYGAYNEQFF.

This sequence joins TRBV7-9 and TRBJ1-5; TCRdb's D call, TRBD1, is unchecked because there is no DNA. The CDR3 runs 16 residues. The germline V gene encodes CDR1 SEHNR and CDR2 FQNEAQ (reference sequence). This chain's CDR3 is CASSSDWTGGNQPQHF. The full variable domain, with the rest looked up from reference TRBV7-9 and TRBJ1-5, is DTGVSQNPRHKITKRGQNVTFRCDPISEHNRLYWYRQTLGQGPEFLTYFQNEAQLEKSRLLSDRFSAERPKGSFSTLEIQRTEQGDSAMYLCASSSDWTGGNQPQHFGDGTRLSIL.

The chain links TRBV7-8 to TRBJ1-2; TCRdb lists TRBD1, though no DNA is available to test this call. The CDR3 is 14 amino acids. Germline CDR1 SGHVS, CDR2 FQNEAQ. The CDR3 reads CASSLQGAGRGYTF. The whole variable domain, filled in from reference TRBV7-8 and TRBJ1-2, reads GAGVSQSPRYKVAKRGQDVALRCDPISGHVSLFWYQQALGQGPEFLTYFQNEAQLDKSGLPSDRFFAERPEGSVSTLKIQRTQQEDSAVYLCASSLQGAGRGYTFGSGTRLTVV.

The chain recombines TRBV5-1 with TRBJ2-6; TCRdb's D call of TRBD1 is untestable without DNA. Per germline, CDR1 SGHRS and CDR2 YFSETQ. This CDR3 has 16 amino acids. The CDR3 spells CASSTRGGTGANVLTF.

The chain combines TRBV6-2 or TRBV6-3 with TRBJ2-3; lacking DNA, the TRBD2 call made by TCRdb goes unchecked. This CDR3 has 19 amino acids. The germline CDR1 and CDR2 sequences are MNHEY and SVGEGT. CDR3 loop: CASSYSVTSGRGSTDTQYF.

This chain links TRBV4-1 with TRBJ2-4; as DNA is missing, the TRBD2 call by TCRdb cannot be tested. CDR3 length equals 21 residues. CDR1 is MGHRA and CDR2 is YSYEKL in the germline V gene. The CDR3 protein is CASSQDPNRRSGGGAKNIQYF.

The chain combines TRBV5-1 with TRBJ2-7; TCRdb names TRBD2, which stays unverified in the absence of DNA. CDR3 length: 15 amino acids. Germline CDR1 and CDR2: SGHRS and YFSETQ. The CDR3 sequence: CASSLEGGLTYEQYF.

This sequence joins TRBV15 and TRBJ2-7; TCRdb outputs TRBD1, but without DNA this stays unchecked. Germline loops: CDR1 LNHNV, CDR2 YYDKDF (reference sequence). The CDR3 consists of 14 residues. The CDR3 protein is CATSRDTDSYEQYF.

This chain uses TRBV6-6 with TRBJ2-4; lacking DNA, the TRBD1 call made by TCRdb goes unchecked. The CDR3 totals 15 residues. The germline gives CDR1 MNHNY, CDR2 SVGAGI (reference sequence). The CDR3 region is CASSYSGTGINIQYF.

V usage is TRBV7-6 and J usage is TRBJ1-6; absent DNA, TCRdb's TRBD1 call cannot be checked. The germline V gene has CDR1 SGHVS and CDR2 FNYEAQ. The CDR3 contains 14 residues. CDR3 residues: CASSLEGRKSPLHF.

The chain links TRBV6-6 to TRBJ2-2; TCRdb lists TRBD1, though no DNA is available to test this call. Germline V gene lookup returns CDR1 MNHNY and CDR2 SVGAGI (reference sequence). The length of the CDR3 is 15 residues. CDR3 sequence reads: CASSSQGVPGGELFF.

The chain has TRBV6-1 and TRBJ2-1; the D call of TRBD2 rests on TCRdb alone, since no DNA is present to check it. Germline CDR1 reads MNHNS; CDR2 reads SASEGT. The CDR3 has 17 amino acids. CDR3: CASSDSWRGSSYNEQFF.

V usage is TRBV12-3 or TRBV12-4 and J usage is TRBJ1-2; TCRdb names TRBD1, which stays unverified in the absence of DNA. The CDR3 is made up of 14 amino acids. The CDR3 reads CASSSTGTGGLYTF.

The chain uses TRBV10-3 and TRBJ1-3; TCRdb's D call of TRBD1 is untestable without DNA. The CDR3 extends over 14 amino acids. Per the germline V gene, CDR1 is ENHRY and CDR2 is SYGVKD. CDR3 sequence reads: CAIAGTGIGNTIYF.

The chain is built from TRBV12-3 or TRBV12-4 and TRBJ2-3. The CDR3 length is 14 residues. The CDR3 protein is CASSSYRVADTQYF.

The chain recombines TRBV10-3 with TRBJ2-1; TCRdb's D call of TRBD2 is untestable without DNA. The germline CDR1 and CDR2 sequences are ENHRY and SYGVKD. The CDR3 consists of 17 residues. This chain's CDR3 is CAIERNEKRESHNEQFF.

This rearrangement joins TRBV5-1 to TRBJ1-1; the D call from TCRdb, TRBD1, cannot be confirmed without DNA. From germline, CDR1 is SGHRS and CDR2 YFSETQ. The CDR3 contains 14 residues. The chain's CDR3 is CASSLEGLFTEAFF.

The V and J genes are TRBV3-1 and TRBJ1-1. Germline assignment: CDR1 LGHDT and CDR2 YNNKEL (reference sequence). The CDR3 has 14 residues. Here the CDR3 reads CASSQVSDNTEAFF.

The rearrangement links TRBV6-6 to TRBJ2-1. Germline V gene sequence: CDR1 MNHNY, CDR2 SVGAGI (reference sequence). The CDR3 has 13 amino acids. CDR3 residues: CASTAGFTREQFF.

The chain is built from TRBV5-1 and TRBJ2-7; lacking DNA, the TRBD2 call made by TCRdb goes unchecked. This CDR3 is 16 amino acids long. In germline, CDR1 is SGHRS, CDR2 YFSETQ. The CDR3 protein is CASTPITSGKGGEQYF.

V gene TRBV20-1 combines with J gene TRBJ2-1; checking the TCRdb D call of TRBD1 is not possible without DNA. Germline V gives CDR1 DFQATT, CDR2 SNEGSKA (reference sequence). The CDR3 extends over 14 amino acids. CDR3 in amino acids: CSASSQRGGNEQFF.

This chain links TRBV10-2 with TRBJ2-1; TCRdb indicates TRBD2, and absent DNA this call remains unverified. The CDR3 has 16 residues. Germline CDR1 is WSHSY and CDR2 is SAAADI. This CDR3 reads CASRGERESSYNEQFF.

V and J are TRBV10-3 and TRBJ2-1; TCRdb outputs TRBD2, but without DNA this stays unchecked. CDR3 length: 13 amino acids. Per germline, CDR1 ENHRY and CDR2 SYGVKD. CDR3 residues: CAISDGPQLEQFF.

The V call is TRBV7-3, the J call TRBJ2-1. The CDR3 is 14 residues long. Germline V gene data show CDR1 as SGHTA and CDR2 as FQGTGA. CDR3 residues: CASSLIESINEQFF.